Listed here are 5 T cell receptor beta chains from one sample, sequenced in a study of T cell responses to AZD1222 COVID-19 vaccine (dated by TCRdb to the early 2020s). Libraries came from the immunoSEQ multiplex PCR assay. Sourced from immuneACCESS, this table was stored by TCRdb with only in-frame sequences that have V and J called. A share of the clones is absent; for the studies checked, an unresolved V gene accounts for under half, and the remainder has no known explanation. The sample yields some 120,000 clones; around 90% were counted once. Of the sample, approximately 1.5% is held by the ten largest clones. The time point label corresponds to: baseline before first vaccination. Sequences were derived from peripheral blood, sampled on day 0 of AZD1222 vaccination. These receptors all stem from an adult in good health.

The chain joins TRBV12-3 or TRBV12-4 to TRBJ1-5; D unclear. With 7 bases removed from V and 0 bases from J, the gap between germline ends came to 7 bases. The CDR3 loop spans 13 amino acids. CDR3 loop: CASTSYSNQPQHF. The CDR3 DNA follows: TGTGCCAGCACCTCATATAGCAATCAGCCCCAGCATTTT.

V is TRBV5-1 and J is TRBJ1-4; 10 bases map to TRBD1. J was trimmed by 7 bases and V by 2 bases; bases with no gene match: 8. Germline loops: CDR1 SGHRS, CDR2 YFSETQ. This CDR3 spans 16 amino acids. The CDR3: CASSLAGTGEGEKLFF. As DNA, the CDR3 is TGCGCCAGCAGCTTAGCCGGGACAGGGGAGGGTGAAAAACTGTTTTTT.

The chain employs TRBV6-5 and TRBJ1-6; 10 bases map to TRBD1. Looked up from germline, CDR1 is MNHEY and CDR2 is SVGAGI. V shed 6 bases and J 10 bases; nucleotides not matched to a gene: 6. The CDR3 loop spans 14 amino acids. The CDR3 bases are TGTGCCAGCAGCGGGACAGGGGAGAACTCACCCCTCCACTTT. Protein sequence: CASSGTGENSPLHF.

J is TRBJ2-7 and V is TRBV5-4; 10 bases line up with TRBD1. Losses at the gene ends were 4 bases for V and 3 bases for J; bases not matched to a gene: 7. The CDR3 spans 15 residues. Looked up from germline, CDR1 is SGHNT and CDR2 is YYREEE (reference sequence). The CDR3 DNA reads TGTGCCAGCAGCCCGAGGACAGGGGGTCTCTACGAGCAGTACTTC. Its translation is CASSPRTGGLYEQYF.

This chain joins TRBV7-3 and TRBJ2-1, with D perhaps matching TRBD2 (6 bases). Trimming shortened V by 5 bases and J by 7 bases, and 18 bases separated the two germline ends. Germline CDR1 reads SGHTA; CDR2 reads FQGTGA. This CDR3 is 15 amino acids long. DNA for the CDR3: TGTGCCAGCAGCCTAGGGACTCCTGACAAGAATGAGCAGTTCTTC. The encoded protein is CASSLGTPDKNEQFF.